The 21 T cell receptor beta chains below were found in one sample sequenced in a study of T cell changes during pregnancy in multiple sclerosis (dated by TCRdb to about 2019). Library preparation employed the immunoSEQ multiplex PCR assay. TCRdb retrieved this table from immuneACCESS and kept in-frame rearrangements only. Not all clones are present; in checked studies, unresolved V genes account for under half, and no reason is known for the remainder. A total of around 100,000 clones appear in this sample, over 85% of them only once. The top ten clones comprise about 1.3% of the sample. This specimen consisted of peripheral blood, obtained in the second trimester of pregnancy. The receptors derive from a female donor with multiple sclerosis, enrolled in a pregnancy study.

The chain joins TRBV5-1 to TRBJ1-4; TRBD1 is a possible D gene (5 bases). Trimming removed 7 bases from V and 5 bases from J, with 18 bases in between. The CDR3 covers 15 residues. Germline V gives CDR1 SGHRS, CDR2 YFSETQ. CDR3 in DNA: TGCGCCAGCGCCGGAGGGGCTTGGGGGAATGAAAAACTGTTTTTT. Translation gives CASAGGAWGNEKLFF. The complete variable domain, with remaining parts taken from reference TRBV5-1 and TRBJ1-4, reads KAGVTQTPRYLIKTRGQQVTLSCSPISGHRSVSWYQQTPGQGLQFLFEYFSETQRNKGNFPGRFSGRQFSNSRSEMNVSTLELGDSALYLCASAGGAWGNEKLFFGSGTQLSVL.

CDR3 amino acids: CASGLGQGRQTEAFF. Written as DNA, the CDR3 is TGTGCTAGTGGTTTGGGCCAGGGGCGGCAAACTGAAGCTTTCTTT. The gene calls are TRBV12-5 and TRBJ1-1; a possible D gene is TRBD1 (6 bases). The CDR3 spans 15 residues. In germline, CDR1 is LGHNT, CDR2 FRNRAP. Trimming removed 1 base at V and 5 bases at J, with 14 bases between.

The CDR3 DNA follows: TGTGCCACCAGCAGAGAGGGACAGGGGGCCGACCATGAGCAGTTCTTC. Amino acid sequence: CATSREGQGADHEQFF. The V and J genes are TRBV15 and TRBJ2-1, with 12 bases fitting TRBD1. The V segment lost 0 bases and the J segment 8 bases; nucleotides outside the gene matches: 5. Germline V lookup: CDR1 LNHNV, CDR2 YYDKDF (reference sequence). This CDR3 has 16 residues.

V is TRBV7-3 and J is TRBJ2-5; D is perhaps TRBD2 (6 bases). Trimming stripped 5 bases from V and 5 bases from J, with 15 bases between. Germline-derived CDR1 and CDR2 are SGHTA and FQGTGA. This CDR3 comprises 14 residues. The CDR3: CASSQTGAGETQYF. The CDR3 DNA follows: TGTGCCAGCAGCCAGACTGGGGCGGGGGAGACCCAGTACTTC.

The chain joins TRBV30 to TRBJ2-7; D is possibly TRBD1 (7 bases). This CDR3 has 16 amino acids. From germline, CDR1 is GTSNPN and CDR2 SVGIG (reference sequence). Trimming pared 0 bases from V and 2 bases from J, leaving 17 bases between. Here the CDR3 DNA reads TGTGCCTGGAGTGTCCCGACAGGGCGGGGACCCTACGAGCAGTACTTC. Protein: CAWSVPTGRGPYEQYF. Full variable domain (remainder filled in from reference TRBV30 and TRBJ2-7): SQTIHQWPATLVQPVGSPLSLECTVEGTSNPNLYWYRQAAGRGLQLLFYSVGIGQISSEVPQNLSASRPQDRQFILSSKKLLLSDSGFYLCAWSVPTGRGPYEQYFGPGTRLTVT.

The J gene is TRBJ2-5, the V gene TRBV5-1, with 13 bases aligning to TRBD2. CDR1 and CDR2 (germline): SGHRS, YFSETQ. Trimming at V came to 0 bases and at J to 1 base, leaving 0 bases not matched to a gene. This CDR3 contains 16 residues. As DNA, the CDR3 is TGCGCCAGCAGCTTGGGGACTAGCGGGGGCCAAGAGACCCAGTACTTC. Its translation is CASSLGTSGGQETQYF.

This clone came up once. The CDR3: CASTPVGQGQETQYF. The CDR3 coding sequence is TGCGCCAGCACCCCTGTCGGACAGGGTCAAGAGACCCAGTACTTC. The gene calls are TRBV4-1 and TRBJ2-5; 8 bases are shared with TRBD1. CDR1 MGHRA and CDR2 YSYEKL come from the germline V gene. The CDR3 is made up of 15 amino acids. The V gene end was trimmed by 7 bases and the J gene end by 2 bases; junction bases not matched to a gene: 9.

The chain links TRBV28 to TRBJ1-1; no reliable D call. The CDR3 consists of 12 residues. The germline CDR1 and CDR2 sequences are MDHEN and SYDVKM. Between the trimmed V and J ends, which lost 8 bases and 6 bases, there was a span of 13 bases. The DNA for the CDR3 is TGTGCCAGCGGAGGACTCGTCCCTGAAGCTTTCTTT. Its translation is CASGGLVPEAFF. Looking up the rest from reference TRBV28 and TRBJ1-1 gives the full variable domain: DVKVTQSSRYLVKRTGEKVFLECVQDMDHENMFWYRQDPGLGLRLIYFSYDVKMKEKGDIPEGYSVSREKKERFSLILESASTNQTSMYLCASGGLVPEAFFGQGTRLTVV.

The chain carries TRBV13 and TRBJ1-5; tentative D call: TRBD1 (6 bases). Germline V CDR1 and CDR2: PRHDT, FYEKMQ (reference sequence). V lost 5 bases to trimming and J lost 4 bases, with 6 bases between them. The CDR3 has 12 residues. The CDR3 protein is CASSQGNQPQHF. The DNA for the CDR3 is TGTGCCAGCAGCCAGGGGAATCAGCCCCAGCATTTT.

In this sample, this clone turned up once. CDR3 nucleotides: TGCGCCAGCAGCCAAGGTCAGGGGGCCCGGTACGAAAAACTGTTTTTT. Residues: CASSQGQGARYEKLFF. This chain uses TRBV4-1 with TRBJ1-4, with 8 positions matching TRBD1. Losses at the gene ends were 1 base for V and 8 bases for J; bases not matched to a gene: 9. Germline CDR1 is MGHRA and CDR2 is YSYEKL. The CDR3 extends over 16 amino acids.

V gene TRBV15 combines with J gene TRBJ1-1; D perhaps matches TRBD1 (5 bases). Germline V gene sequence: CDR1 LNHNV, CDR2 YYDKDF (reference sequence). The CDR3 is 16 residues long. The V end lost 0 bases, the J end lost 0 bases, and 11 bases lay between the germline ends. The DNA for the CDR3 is TGTGCCACCAGCAGAGAGACAGCCGCCATGAACACTGAAGCTTTCTTT. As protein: CATSRETAAMNTEAFF.

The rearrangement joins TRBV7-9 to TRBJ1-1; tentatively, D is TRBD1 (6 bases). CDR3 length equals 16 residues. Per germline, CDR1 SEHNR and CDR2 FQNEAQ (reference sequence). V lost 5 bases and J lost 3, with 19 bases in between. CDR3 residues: CASSVGLQGWYTEAFF. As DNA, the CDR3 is TGTGCCAGCAGCGTAGGCCTACAGGGATGGTACACTGAAGCTTTCTTT.

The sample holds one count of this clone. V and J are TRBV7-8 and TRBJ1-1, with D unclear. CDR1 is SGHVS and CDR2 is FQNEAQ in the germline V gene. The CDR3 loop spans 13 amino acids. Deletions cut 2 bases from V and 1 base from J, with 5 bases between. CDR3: CASSLWANTEAFF. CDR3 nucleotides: TGTGCCAGCAGCTTATGGGCGAACACTGAAGCTTTCTTT.

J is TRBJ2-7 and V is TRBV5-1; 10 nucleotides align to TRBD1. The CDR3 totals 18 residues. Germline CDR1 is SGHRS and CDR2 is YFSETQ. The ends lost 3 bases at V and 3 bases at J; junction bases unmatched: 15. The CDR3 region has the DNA TGCGCCAGCAGCTACGGGACAGGGGCGGCGAATTTCGGCTACGAGCAGTACTTC. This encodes CASSYGTGAANFGYEQYF.

CDR3 sequence: CASTNPTGLNTEAFF. The DNA for the CDR3 is TGTGCCAGCACCAACCCGACAGGCTTGAACACTGAAGCTTTCTTT. This chain links TRBV6-6 with TRBJ1-1, with D possibly TRBD1 on 6 matching bases. The V gene's germline CDR1 is MNHNY and CDR2 SVGAGI (reference sequence). The CDR3 extends over 15 amino acids. V was shortened by 7 bases and J by 0 bases, with 15 bases between the two germline ends.

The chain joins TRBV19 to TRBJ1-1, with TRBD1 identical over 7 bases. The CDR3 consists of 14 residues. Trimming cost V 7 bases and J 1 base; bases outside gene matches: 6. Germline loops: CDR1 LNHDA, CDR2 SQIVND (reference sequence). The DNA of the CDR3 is TGTGCCAGTACTGTGGACAGGTGGAACACTGAAGCTTTCTTT. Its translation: CASTVDRWNTEAFF.

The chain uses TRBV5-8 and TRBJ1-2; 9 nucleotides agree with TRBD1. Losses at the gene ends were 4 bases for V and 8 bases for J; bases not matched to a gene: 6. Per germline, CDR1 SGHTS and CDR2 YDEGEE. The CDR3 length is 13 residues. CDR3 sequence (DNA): TGTGCCAGCAGCGATCGGACAGGGGAGGGCTACACCTTC. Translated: CASSDRTGEGYTF.

For the CDR3, the DNA is TGCGCCAGCAGCTTGGTCGGTGCGGCGGGAGCGTACACCGGGGAGCTGTTTTTT. It is translated as CASSLVGAAGAYTGELFF. V is TRBV5-1 and J is TRBJ2-2, with 7 bases lining up with TRBD2. This CDR3 is 18 amino acids long. CDR1 and CDR2 from the germline V gene are SGHRS and YFSETQ. The V segment lost 0 bases and the J segment 3 bases; nucleotides outside the gene matches: 11.

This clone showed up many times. The CDR3 DNA sequence: TGTGCCAGCAGCTTGACAGGGGAAGCTAACTATGGCTACACCTTC. It yields the protein CASSLTGEANYGYTF. The rearrangement links TRBV5-6 to TRBJ1-2; 7 bases fit TRBD1. CDR3 length: 15 amino acids. Germline V lookup: CDR1 SGHDT, CDR2 YYEEEE. V lost 1 base and J lost 0; bases outside the gene matches: 3.

CDR3 DNA: TGCGCCAGCAGCCAAGCACAAGACAGGGCCGCGCTGTACTTC. This gives the protein CASSQAQDRAALYF. V is TRBV4-1 and J is TRBJ2-7; 7 nucleotides line up with TRBD1. Looked up from germline, CDR1 is MGHRA and CDR2 is YSYEKL. The CDR3 runs 14 residues. The trim removed 1 base at V and 12 bases at J, leaving 12 bases unmatched.

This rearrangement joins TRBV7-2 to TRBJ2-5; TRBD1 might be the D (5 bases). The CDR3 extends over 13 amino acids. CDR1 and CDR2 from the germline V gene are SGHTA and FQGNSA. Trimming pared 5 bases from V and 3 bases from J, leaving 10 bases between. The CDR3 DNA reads TGTGCCAGCAGCCTAAAAGGGGAAGAGACCCAGTACTTC. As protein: CASSLKGEETQYF.